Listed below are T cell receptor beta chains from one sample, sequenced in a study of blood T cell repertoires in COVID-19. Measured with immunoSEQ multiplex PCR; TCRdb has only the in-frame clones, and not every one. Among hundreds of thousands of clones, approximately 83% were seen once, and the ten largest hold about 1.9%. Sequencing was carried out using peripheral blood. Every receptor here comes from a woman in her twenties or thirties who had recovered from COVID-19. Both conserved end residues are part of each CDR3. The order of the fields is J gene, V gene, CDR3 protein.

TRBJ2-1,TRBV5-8,CASSLGGGYNEQFF
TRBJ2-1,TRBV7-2,CASSSDRANEQFF
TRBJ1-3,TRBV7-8,CASSLRVSGNTIYF
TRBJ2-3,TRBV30,CAWSLDRGGGDTQYF
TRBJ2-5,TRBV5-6,CASSLAWRGTGQETQYF
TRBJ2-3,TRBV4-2,CASSQDFLAISTDTQYF
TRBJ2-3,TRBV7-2,CASSPSIDTQYF
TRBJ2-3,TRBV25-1,CASSSLTEITDTQYF
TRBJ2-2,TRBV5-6,CASSFMSGGTGELFF
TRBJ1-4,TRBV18,CASSPRQNEKLFF
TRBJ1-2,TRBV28,CASSWGDGVYGYTF
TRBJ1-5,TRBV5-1,CASSVDSRSNQPQHF
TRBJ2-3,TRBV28,CASSTIPGTDTQYF
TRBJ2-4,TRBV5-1,CASSLGTGENIQYF
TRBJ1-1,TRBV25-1,CASSISGAAAFF
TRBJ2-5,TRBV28,CASSRGETQYF
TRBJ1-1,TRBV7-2,CASSFLPGQGVPEAFF
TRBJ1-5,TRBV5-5,CASSWQGNSNQPQHF
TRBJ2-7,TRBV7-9,CASSQAGGNEQYF
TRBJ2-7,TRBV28,CASSFRLRGSPYEQYF
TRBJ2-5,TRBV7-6,CASSSGETETQYF
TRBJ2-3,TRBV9,CASKPGTGVRDTQYF
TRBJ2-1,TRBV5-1,CASQREAQTYNEQFF
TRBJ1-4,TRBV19,CASSIPEHATNEKLFF
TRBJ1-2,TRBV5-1,CASSSRQGSNYGYTF
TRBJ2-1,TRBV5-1,CASSLAPRGRVSYNEQFF